This TCR beta chain was recorded in a study of blood T cell repertoires in COVID-19. Study at large: Donors in the United States, Italy and Spain gave samples during acute or convalescent COVID-19. In each case, the material was cDNA or gDNA derived from T cells, B-cell-depleted T cells, or PBMCs.

In the source study's methods: Amplification from reference gene primers served as the basis for estimated nucleated cell counts. The data were produced by immunoSEQ multiplex PCR, yet TCRdb's version contains in-frame clones alone and is incomplete. Clonal size and the V and J genes are those of that table, whereas D and trimming came from the DNA. This sample carries some 110,000 clones, about 80% of them seen once, and the ten largest clones take 3% to 4%. This CDR3 spans 16 amino acids. J gave up 4 bases and V 6 bases, and 8 bases lay outside the gene matches. Germline V gives CDR1 MDHEN, CDR2 SYDVKM.

Sequencing used peripheral blood. The TCR sequence derives from a woman of 80 years or more with active or convalescent COVID-19. The rearrangement joins TRBV28 to TRBJ2-6; 8 bases match TRBD1. CDR3 loop: CASRSGGGSGANVLTF. Here the CDR3 DNA reads TGTGCCAGCAGATCAGGGGGCGGGTCCGGGGCCAACGTCCTGACTTTC. The full variable domain, in which reference TRBV28 and TRBJ2-6 provide the parts outside the CDR3, is DVKVTQSSRYLVKRTGEKVFLECVQDMDHENMFWYRQDPGLGLRLIYFSYDVKMKEKGDIPEGYSVSREKKERFSLILESASTNQTSMYLCASRSGGGSGANVLTFGAGSRLTVL.